A single sample gave rise to the 3 T cell receptor beta chains below, sequenced in a study of T-cell reconstitution after alpha-beta-depleted transplantation in children. Preparation of the TCRbeta library used unique molecular identifiers. TCRdb recomputed calls from the PCR reads with MiXCR, one row per CDR3 protein. The sample carries around 800,000 distinct CDR3 sequences, around 17% recorded once. Sequenced here: PBMCs, mostly from graft donor cells, sampled 360 days after TCRalphabeta/CD19-depleted stem cell transplant. Receptors were obtained from a male patient younger than 18 who had a stem cell transplant for acute lymphoblastic leukemia, so the T cells may come from the graft donor.

The V call is TRBV20-1, the J call TRBJ2-3, with 15 bases matching TRBD2. V shed 2 bases, J shed 4 bases, and the junction held 13 bases outside the gene matches. The germline V gene has CDR1 DFQATT and CDR2 SNEGSKA (reference sequence). This CDR3 is 19 amino acids long. The CDR3 protein is CSARPLFGTSGGRPDTQYF. In DNA, the CDR3 is TGCAGTGCTAGACCCCTGTTCGGGACTAGCGGGGGGAGGCCAGATACGCAGTATTTT.

The rearrangement links TRBV7-9 to TRBJ2-3; no clear D gene. The V end was cut by 5 bases, the J end by 2 bases, with 14 bases between. CDR1 is SEHNR and CDR2 is FQNEAQ in the germline V gene (reference sequence). The CDR3 sequence is 15 residues long. CDR3 in amino acids: CASSPLQKATDTQYF. CDR3 sequence (DNA): TGTGCCAGCAGCCCGTTGCAAAAGGCCACAGATACGCAGTATTTT. Together with reference TRBV7-9 and TRBJ2-3, the CDR3 gives the full variable domain: DTGVSQNPRHKITKRGQNVTFRCDPISEHNRLYWYRQTLGQGPEFLTYFQNEAQLEKSRLLSDRFSAERPKGSFSTLEIQRTEQGDSAMYLCASSPLQKATDTQYFGPGTRLTVL.

This sequence joins TRBV9 and TRBJ1-2; D remains ambiguous. Germline loops: CDR1 SGDLS, CDR2 YYNGEE. V lost 4 bases and J 0 bases, leaving 13 bases between the germline ends. The CDR3 runs to 15 residues. CDR3 in amino acids: CASSPYRGANYGYTF. The CDR3 DNA sequence: TGTGCCAGCAGCCCATACCGGGGAGCTAACTATGGCTACACCTTC.